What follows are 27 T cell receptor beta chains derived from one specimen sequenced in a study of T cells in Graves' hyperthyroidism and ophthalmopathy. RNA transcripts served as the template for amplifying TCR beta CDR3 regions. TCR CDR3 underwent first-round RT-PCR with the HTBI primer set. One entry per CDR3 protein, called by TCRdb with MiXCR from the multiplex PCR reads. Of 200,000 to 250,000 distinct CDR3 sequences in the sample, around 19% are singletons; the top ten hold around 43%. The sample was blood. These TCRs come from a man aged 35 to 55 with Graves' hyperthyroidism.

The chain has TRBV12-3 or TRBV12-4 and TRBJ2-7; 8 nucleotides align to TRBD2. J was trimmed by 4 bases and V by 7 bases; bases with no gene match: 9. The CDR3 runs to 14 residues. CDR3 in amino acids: CASTRAGVGYEQYF. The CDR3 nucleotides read TGTGCCAGCACCCGAGCGGGAGTGGGTTACGAGCAGTACTTC.

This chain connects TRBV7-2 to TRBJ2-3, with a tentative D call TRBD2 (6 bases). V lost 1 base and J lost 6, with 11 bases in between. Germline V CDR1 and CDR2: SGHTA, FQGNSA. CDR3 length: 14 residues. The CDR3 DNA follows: TGTGCCAGCAGCTTAGGACTAGAAACGGATACGCAGTATTTT. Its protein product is CASSLGLETDTQYF.

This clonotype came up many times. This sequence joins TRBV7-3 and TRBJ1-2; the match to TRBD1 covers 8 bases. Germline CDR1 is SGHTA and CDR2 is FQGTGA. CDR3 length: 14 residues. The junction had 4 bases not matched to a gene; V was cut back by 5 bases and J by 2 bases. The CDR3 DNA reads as TGTGCCAGCAGCCCCAGGACAGGGAACTATGGCTACACCTTC. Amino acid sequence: CASSPRTGNYGYTF.

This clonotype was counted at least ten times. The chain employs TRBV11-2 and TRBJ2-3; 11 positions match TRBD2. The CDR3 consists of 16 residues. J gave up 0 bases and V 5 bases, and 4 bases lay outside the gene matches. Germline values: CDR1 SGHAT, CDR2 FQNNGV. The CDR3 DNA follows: TGTGCCAGCAGCCTACTAGCGGGGGTGAGCACAGATACGCAGTATTTT. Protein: CASSLLAGVSTDTQYF.

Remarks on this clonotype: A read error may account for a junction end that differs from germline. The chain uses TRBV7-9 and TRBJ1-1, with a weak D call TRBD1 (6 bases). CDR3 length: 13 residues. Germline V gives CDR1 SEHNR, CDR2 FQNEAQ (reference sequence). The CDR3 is CASSLGGDTEASF. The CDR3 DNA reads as TGTGCCAGCAGCTTAGGAGGGGACACTGAAGCTTCCTTT.

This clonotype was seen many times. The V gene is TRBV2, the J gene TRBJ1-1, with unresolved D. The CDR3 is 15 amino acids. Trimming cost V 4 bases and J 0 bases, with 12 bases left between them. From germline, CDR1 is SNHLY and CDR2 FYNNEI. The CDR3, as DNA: TGTGCCAGCAGTGTACTGTCTACCATGAACACTGAAGCTTTCTTT. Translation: CASSVLSTMNTEAFF.

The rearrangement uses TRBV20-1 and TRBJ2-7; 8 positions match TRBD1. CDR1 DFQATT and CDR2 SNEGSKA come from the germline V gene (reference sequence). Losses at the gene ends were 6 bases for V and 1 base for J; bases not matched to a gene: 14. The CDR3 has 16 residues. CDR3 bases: TGCAGTGCCGCTCAGCCCCCCGGGACAGGTTCCTACGAGCAGTACTTC. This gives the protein CSAAQPPGTGSYEQYF.

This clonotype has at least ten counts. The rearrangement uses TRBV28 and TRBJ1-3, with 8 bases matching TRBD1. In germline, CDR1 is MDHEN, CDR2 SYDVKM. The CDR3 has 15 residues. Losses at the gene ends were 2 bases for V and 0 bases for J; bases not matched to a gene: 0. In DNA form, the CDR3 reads TGTGCCAGCAGTTTAACAGGGGGCTCTGGAAACACCATATATTTT. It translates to CASSLTGGSGNTIYF.

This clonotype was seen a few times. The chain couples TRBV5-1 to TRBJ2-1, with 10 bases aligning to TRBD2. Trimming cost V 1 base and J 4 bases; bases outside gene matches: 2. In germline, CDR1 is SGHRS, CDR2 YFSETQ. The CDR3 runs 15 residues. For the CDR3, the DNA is TGCGCCAGCAGCTTGCAAGCGGGGGGGTACAATGAGCAGTTCTTC. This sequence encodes CASSLQAGGYNEQFF.

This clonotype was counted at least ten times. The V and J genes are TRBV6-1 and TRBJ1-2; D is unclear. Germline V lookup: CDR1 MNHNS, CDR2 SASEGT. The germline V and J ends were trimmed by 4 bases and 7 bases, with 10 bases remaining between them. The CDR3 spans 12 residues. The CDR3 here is CASSGGGPGYTF. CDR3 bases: TGTGCCAGCAGTGGGGGAGGGCCTGGCTACACCTTC.

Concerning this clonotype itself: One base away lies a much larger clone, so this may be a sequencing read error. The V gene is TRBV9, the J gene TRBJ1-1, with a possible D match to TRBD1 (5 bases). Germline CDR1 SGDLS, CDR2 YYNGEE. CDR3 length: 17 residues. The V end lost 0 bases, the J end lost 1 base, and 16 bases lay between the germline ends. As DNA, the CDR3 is TGTGCCAGCAGCGTAGCGGGACGGGGATATGAGAACACTGAAGCTTTCTTT. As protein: CASSVAGRGYENTEAFF.

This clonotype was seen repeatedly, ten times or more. CDR3 coding DNA: TGTGCCAGCAGCTTAGATCGGAACACTGAAGCTTTCTTT. It encodes CASSLDRNTEAFF. This rearrangement joins TRBV18 to TRBJ1-1; no definite D call. CDR3 length: 13 residues. V lost 8 bases, J lost 1 base, and 11 bases lay in between. Germline values: CDR1 KGHSH, CDR2 LQKENI.

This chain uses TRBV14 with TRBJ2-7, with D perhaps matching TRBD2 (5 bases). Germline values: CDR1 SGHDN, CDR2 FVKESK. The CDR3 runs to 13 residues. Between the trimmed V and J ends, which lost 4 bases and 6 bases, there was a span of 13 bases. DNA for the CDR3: TGTGCCAGCAGCCCGTCCTTAGAGGGCGAGCAGTACTTC. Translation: CASSPSLEGEQYF.

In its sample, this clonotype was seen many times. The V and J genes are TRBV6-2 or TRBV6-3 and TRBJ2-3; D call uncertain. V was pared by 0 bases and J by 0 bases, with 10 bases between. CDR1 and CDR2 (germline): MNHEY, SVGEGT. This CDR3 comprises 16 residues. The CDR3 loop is CASSYSVRSSTDTQYF. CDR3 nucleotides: TGTGCCAGCAGTTACTCCGTACGGAGTAGCACAGATACGCAGTATTTT.

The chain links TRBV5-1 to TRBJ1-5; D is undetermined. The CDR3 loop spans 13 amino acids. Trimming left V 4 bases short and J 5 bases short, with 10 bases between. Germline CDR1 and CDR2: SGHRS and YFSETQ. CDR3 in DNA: TGCGCCAGCAGCCTTCTGAACGATCAGCCCCAGCATTTT. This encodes CASSLLNDQPQHF.

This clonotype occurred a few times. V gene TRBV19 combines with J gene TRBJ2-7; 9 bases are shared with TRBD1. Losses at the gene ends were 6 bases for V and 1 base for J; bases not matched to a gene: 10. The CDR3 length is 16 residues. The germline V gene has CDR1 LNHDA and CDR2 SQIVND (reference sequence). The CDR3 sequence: CASSTTGGSGSYEQYF. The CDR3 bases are TGTGCCAGTAGCACCACAGGGGGCTCAGGGTCCTACGAGCAGTACTTC.

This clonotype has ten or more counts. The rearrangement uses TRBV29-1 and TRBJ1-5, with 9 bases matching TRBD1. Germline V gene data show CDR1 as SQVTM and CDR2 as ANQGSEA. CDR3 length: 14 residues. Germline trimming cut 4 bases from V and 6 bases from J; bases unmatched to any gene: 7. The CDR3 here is CSVADRGVGQPQHF. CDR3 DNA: TGCAGCGTTGCGGACAGGGGAGTCGGTCAGCCCCAGCATTTT.

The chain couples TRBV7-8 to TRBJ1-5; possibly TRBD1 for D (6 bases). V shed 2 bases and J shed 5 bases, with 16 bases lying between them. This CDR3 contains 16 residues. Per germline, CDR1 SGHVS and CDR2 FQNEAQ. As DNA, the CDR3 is TGTGCCAGCAGCTTATCTCGCGGGGGCGAGGATCAGCCCCAGCATTTT. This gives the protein CASSLSRGGEDQPQHF.

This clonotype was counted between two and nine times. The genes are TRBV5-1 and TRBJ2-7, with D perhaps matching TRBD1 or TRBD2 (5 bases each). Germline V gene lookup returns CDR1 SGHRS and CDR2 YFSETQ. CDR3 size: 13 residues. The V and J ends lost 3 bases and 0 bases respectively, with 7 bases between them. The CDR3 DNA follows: TGCGCCAGCAGCTCCGGGGCCTCCTACGAGCAGTACTTC. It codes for CASSSGASYEQYF. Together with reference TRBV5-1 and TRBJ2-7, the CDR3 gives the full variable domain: KAGVTQTPRYLIKTRGQQVTLSCSPISGHRSVSWYQQTPGQGLQFLFEYFSETQRNKGNFPGRFSGRQFSNSRSEMNVSTLELGDSALYLCASSSGASYEQYFGPGTRLTVT.

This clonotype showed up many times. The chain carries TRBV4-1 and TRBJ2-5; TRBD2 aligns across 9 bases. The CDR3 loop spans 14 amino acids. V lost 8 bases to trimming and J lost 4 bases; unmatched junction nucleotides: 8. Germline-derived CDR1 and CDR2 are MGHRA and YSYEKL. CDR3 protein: CASASGGGVETQYF. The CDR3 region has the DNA TGCGCCAGCGCGTCTGGCGGGGGGGTAGAGACCCAGTACTTC.

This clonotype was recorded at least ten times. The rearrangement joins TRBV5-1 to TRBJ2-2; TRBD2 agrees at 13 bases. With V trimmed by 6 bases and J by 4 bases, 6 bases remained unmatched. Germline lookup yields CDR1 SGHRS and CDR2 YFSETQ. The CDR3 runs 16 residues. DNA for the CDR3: TGCGCCAGCATCTCGGGACTAGCGGGGAGCACCGGGGAGCTGTTTTTT. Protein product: CASISGLAGSTGELFF.

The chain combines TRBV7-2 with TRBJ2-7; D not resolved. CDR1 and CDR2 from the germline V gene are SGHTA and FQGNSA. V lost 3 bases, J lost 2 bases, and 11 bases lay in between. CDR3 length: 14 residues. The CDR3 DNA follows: TGTGCCAGCAGCTTTAGAGGTCCCACCTACGAGCAGTACTTC. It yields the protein CASSFRGPTYEQYF.

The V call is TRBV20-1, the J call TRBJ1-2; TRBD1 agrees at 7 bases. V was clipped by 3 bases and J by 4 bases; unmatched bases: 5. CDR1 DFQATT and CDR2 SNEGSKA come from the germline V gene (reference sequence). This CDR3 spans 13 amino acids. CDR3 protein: CSASRDRAYGYTF. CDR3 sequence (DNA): TGCAGTGCTAGCCGAGACAGGGCCTATGGCTACACCTTC.

CDR3 coding DNA: TGTGCCAGCAGTGGAACGCTCCTTTCGGGGGAAAAACTGTTTTTT. It yields the protein CASSGTLLSGEKLFF. This chain connects TRBV6-1 to TRBJ1-4; D ambiguous. This CDR3 has 15 amino acids. V lost 4 bases, J lost 8 bases, and 17 bases lay in between. CDR1 MNHNS and CDR2 SASEGT come from the germline V gene.

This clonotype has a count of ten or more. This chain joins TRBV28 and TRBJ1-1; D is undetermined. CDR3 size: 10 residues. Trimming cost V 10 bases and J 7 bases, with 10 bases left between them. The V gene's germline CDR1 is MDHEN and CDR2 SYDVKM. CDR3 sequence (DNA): TGTGCCACCGAGAATCTTGAAGCTTTCTTT. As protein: CATENLEAFF.

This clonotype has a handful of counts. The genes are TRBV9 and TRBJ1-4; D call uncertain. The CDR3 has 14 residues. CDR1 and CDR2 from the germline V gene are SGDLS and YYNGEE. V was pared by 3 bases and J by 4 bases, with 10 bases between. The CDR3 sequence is CASSAGTNNEKLFF. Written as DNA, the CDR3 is TGTGCCAGCAGCGCCGGAACCAATAATGAAAAACTGTTTTTT.

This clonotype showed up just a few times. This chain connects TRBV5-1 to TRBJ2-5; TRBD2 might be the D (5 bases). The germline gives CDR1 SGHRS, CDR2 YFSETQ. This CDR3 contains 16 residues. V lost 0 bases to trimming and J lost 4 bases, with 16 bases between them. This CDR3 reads CASSLGGVGIVETQYF. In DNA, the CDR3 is TGCGCCAGCAGCTTGGGTGGGGTCGGGATCGTAGAGACCCAGTACTTC.